The 24 T cell receptor beta chains below come from one sample, sequenced in a study of draining lymph node invasion in breast cancer. One entry per CDR3 protein, called by TCRdb with MiXCR from the bulk RNA-seq reads. This table has under 4,000 distinct CDR3 sequences, about three quarters appearing once. Memory conventional CD4 T cells were sorted as CD4+ CD45RA- CD25- cells. The sequencing sample was made of sorted memory CD4+ effector T cells from a lymph node. The receptors shown here come from a female donor with luminal breast cancer.

The chain couples TRBV2 to TRBJ2-7; D unclear. Germline assignment: CDR1 SNHLY and CDR2 FYNNEI. This CDR3 is 12 amino acids long. Trimming left V 4 bases short and J 4 bases short, with 8 bases between. CDR3 in DNA: TGTGCCAGCAGTGCGTTCCCGTACGAGCAGTACTTC. It codes for CASSAFPYEQYF.

This chain connects TRBV4-1 to TRBJ2-7, with D perhaps TRBD2 (5 bases). CDR1 and CDR2 (germline): MGHRA, YSYEKL. The CDR3 is made up of 18 amino acids. Trimming stripped 1 base from V and 0 bases from J, with 19 bases between. CDR3 protein: CASSQVPSRTSSSYEQYF. Written as DNA, the CDR3 is TGCGCCAGCAGCCAAGTTCCCTCGCGGACTTCTAGCTCCTACGAGCAGTACTTC.

The table lists this clonotype with a few counts. This rearrangement joins TRBV28 to TRBJ2-5; D gene ambiguous. CDR1 is MDHEN and CDR2 is SYDVKM in the germline V gene. There are 12 residues in the CDR3. The ends were cut back, 3 bases at V and 4 bases at J, with 6 bases in the middle. The CDR3 DNA is TGTGCCAGCAGTTTTGGTCCAGAGACCCAGTACTTC. As protein: CASSFGPETQYF.

CDR3 DNA: TGCAGCGGGGGGGGACAGCTCGGCGAGCAGTACTTC. Translation: CSGGGQLGEQYF. J is TRBJ2-7 and V is TRBV29-1, with D perhaps being TRBD1 or TRBD2 (7 bases each). Germline loops: CDR1 SQVTM, CDR2 ANQGSEA. The CDR3 runs 12 residues. V lost 7 bases, J lost 6 bases, and 16 bases lay in between.

This clonotype was recorded only once. The chain links TRBV27 to TRBJ2-7; 8 nucleotides line up with TRBD1. The V gene's germline CDR1 is MNHEY and CDR2 SMNVEV (reference sequence). This CDR3 comprises 13 residues. V shed 6 bases, J shed 7 bases, and the junction held 8 bases outside the gene matches. CDR3 region: CASSGQGVGEQYF. The CDR3 DNA is TGTGCCAGCAGCGGACAGGGAGTAGGGGAGCAGTACTTC.

This clonotype was detected only once. The V call is TRBV5-4, the J call TRBJ1-1, with TRBD1 as a possible D gene (6 bases). The CDR3 is 13 amino acids. V dropped 3 bases and J dropped 1 base, with 7 bases sitting between them. Germline lookup yields CDR1 SGHNT and CDR2 YYREEE (reference sequence). CDR3 coding DNA: TGTGCCAGCAGCTCGGGACAGAACACTGAAGCTTTCTTT. Residues: CASSSGQNTEAFF. Combining the CDR3 with reference TRBV5-4 and TRBJ1-1 gives the whole variable domain ETGVTQSPTHLIKTRGQQVTLRCSSQSGHNTVSWYQQALGQGPQFIFQYYREEENGRGNFPPRFSGLQFPNYSSELNVNALELDDSALYLCASSSGQNTEAFFGQGTRLTVV.

The chain uses TRBV10-3 and TRBJ2-5; D unresolved. The germline V and J ends were trimmed by 6 bases and 5 bases, with 13 bases remaining between them. Germline values: CDR1 ENHRY, CDR2 SYGVKD. This CDR3 region has 13 residues. The CDR3 region is CAIRDPRVETQYF. Written as DNA, the CDR3 is TGTGCCATCAGGGACCCCCGGGTCGAGACCCAGTACTTC.

The rearrangement joins TRBV3-2 to TRBJ2-1; TRBD1, the D gene given by the table, was not confirmed from the DNA. TRBV3-2 is a pseudogene segment. The CDR3 covers 18 residues. The chain's CDR3 is CASVHTKGTGGQTNEQFF. The DNA of the CDR3 is TGTGCCAGCGTACACACGAAGGGGACAGGGGGCCAAACGAATGAGCAGTTCTTC.

CDR3 in amino acids: CASSREAYPSYEQYF. The DNA of the CDR3 is TGTGCCAGCAGCAGAGAAGCATACCCCTCCTACGAGCAGTACTTC. The genes are TRBV21-1 and TRBJ2-7. TRBV21-1 counts as a pseudogene. The length of the CDR3 is 15 residues.

This clonotype was observed a single time. The chain combines TRBV19 with TRBJ1-6; D is unclear. Per germline, CDR1 LNHDA and CDR2 SQIVND (reference sequence). This CDR3 contains 14 residues. V lost 5 bases and J lost 6, with 11 bases in between. CDR3 DNA sequence: TGTGCCAGTAGTTCTCCAGTGGGTAATTCACCCCTCCACTTT. This encodes CASSSPVGNSPLHF.

This clonotype was detected only a few times. The chain is built from TRBV7-2 and TRBJ2-3, with TRBD2 identical over 11 bases. The length of the CDR3 is 16 residues. CDR1 is SGHTA, CDR2 FQGNSA, per germline. V trimming: 5 bases; J trimming: 4 bases; junction bases outside the gene matches: 8. The CDR3 is CASSPSSGGWADTQYF. As DNA, the CDR3 is TGTGCCAGCAGCCCCTCTAGCGGGGGGTGGGCAGATACGCAGTATTTT.

The chain employs TRBV4-3 and TRBJ1-1; D is unresolved. The V gene's germline CDR1 is LGHNA and CDR2 YSLEER. The V and J ends lost 0 bases and 3 bases respectively, with 5 bases between them. The CDR3 covers 13 residues. The CDR3 coding sequence is TGCGCCAGCAGCCAAGAGACTGACACTGAAGCTTTCTTT. It codes for CASSQETDTEAFF.

In DNA, the CDR3 is TGTGCCAGTAGTACGGCCCAAAGGACCGGGGAGCTGTTTTTT. This gives the protein CASSTAQRTGELFF. The V gene is TRBV19, the J gene TRBJ2-2; D uncertain. The germline V gene encodes CDR1 LNHDA and CDR2 SQIVND (reference sequence). Trimming took off 4 bases at V and 5 bases at J, with 11 bases between the two ends. The CDR3 is 14 amino acids.

This rearrangement joins TRBV7-9 to TRBJ2-3; tentative D call: TRBD2 (6 bases). The germline V gene encodes CDR1 SEHNR and CDR2 FQNEAQ (reference sequence). The CDR3 is 18 amino acids. The V and J ends lost 3 bases and 1 base respectively, with 20 bases between them. CDR3 nucleotides: TGTGCCAGCAGCTTCCGGTCGCCCCCGGAGGGTCGCACAGATACGCAGTATTTT. This codes for CASSFRSPPEGRTDTQYF.

The genes are TRBV5-1 and TRBJ1-3; tentatively, D is TRBD1 (5 bases). Trimming shortened V by 7 bases and J by 0 bases, and 11 bases separated the two germline ends. Germline-derived CDR1 and CDR2 are SGHRS and YFSETQ. This CDR3 spans 14 amino acids. The CDR3 loop reads CASRDGSSGNTIYF. For the CDR3, the DNA is TGCGCCAGCCGGGACGGGAGCTCTGGAAACACCATATATTTT.

The rearrangement joins TRBV30 to TRBJ1-3; no definite D call. V lost 1 base, J lost 0 bases, and 7 bases lay in between. This CDR3 is built from 14 residues. Germline V gene sequence: CDR1 GTSNPN, CDR2 SVGIG (reference sequence). The CDR3 DNA sequence: TGTGCCTGGAGTGGCTCCTACTCTGGAAACACCATATATTTT. The encoded protein is CAWSGSYSGNTIYF.

This clonotype occurred a few times. The chain joins TRBV28 to TRBJ1-1; D not certain. This CDR3 has 15 residues. Trimming took off 4 bases at V and 5 bases at J, with 17 bases between the two ends. CDR1 is MDHEN, CDR2 SYDVKM, per germline. CDR3 bases: TGTGCCAGCAGTTCAACAGCCTCCAGAGGGACTGAAGCTTTCTTT. Translation gives CASSSTASRGTEAFF. Drawing the rest from reference TRBV28 and TRBJ1-1, the complete variable domain is DVKVTQSSRYLVKRTGEKVFLECVQDMDHENMFWYRQDPGLGLRLIYFSYDVKMKEKGDIPEGYSVSREKKERFSLILESASTNQTSMYLCASSSTASRGTEAFFGQGTRLTVV.

The CDR3 bases are TGTGCCATCAGTGTGCGGGTCAACACTGAAGCTTTCTTT. Protein sequence: CAISVRVNTEAFF. The rearrangement joins TRBV10-3 to TRBJ1-1; D call uncertain. Germline CDR1 reads ENHRY; CDR2 reads SYGVKD. The V and J ends lost 4 bases and 2 bases respectively, with 8 bases between them. The CDR3 consists of 13 residues.

The chain couples TRBV28 to TRBJ1-4; 7 bases fit TRBD1. CDR1 MDHEN and CDR2 SYDVKM come from the germline V gene. V gave up 2 bases and J gave up 8 bases; unmatched junction bases: 2. This CDR3 is 13 amino acids long. The CDR3 is CASSLRDREKLFF. DNA of the CDR3: TGTGCCAGCAGTTTAAGGGACAGAGAAAAACTGTTTTTT.

The chain recombines TRBV11-1 with TRBJ2-4; D not resolved. Looked up from germline, CDR1 is SGHAT and CDR2 is FQDESV (reference sequence). The CDR3 has 14 residues. Between the trimmed V and J ends, which lost 7 bases and 0 bases, there was a span of 10 bases. The CDR3 reads CASTDVVAKNIQYF. Here the CDR3 DNA reads TGTGCCAGCACCGACGTAGTAGCCAAAAACATTCAGTACTTC. Drawing the rest from reference TRBV11-1 and TRBJ2-4, the complete variable domain is EAEVAQSPRYKITEKSQAVAFWCDPISGHATLYWYRQILGQGPELLVQFQDESVVDDSQLPKDRFSAERLKGVDSTLKIQPAELGDSAMYLCASTDVVAKNIQYFGAGTRLSVL.

The genes are TRBV27 and TRBJ1-5, with D unresolved. The V gene's germline CDR1 is MNHEY and CDR2 SMNVEV (reference sequence). V shed 1 base and J shed 6 bases, with 13 bases lying between them. The CDR3 runs to 15 residues. The CDR3 region has the DNA TGTGCCAGCAGTTTATTTGCTAGGGTGCGTCAGCCCCAGCATTTT. Its protein is CASSLFARVRQPQHF.

The gene calls are TRBV6-1 and TRBJ1-1, with TRBD1 matching 11 bases. The V gene's germline CDR1 is MNHNS and CDR2 SASEGT. The CDR3 runs 16 residues. The V and J ends lost 7 bases and 1 base, in that order; junction bases with no gene match: 8. The CDR3 DNA is TGTGCCAGCACTAGGACAGGGGGCGCGGGGAACACTGAAGCTTTCTTT. Translated: CASTRTGGAGNTEAFF.

V gene TRBV27 combines with J gene TRBJ1-5; D ambiguous. Germline loops: CDR1 MNHEY, CDR2 SMNVEV (reference sequence). Trimming stripped 5 bases from V and 4 bases from J, with 12 bases between. The CDR3 has 14 amino acids. The CDR3 sequence: CASSTEGLNQPQHF. The CDR3 coding sequence is TGTGCCAGCAGTACCGAAGGGCTGAATCAGCCCCAGCATTTT.

The chain couples TRBV7-9 to TRBJ2-3; weak D call: TRBD2 (5 bases). Germline CDR1 reads SEHNR; CDR2 reads FQNEAQ (reference sequence). The CDR3 contains 15 residues. Trimming removed 2 bases from V and 1 base from J, with 10 bases in between. DNA for the CDR3: TGTGCCAGCAGCTTATTGGCCGGGGGCACAGATACGCAGTATTTT. Translation gives CASSLLAGGTDTQYF. The full variable domain, completed using reference TRBV7-9 and TRBJ2-3, is DTGVSQNPRHKITKRGQNVTFRCDPISEHNRLYWYRQTLGQGPEFLTYFQNEAQLEKSRLLSDRFSAERPKGSFSTLEIQRTEQGDSAMYLCASSLLAGGTDTQYFGPGTRLTVL.